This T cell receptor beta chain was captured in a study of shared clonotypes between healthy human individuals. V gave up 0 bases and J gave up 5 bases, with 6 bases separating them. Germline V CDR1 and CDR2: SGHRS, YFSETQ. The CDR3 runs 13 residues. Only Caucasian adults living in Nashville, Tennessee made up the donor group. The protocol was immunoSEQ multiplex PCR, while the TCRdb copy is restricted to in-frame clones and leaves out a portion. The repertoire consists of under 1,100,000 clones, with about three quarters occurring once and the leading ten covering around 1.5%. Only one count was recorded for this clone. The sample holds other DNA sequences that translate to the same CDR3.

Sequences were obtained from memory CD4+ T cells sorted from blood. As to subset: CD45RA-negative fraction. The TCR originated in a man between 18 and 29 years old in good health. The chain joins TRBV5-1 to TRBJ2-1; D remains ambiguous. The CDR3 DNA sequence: TGCGCCAGCAGCTTGGGTCCGAACAATGAGCAGTTCTTC. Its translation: CASSLGPNNEQFF.